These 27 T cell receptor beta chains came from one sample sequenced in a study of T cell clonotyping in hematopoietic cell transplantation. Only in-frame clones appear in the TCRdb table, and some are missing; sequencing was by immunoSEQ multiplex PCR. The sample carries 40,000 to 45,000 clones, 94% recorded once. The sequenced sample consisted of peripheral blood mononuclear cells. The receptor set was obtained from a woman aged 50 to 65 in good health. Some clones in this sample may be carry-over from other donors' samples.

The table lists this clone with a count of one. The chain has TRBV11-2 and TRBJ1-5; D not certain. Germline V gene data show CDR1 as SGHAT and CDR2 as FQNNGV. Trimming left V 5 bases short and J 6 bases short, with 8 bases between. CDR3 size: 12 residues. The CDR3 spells CASSHESQPQHF. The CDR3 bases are TGTGCCAGCAGCCACGAAAGTCAGCCCCAGCATTTT.

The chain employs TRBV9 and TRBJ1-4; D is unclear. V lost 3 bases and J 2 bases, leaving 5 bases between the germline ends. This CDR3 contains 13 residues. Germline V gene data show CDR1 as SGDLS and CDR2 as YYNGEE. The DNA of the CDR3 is TGTGCCAGCAGCGGGGTTACTAATGAAAAACTGTTTTTT. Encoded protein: CASSGVTNEKLFF. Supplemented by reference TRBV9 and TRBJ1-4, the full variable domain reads DSGVTQTPKHLITATGQRVTLRCSPRSGDLSVYWYQQSLDQGLQFLIQYYNGEERAKGNILERFSAQQFPDLHSELNLSSLELGDSALYFCASSGVTNEKLFFGSGTQLSVL.

This CDR3 reads CASSPASGGGETQYF. CDR3 sequence (DNA): TGTGCCAGCAGTCCGGCTAGCGGGGGCGGGGAGACCCAGTACTTC. The chain has TRBV25-1 and TRBJ2-5, with 10 bases identical to TRBD2. The J segment lost 5 bases and the V segment lost 5 bases, leaving 8 bases of the junction unmatched. The germline CDR1 and CDR2 sequences are MGHDK and SYGVNS. The length of the CDR3 is 15 residues.

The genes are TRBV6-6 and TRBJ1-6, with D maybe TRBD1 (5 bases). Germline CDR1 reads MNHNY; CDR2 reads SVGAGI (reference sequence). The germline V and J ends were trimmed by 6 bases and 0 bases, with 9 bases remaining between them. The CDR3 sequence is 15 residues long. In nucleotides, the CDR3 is TGTGCCAGCAGCACCGGGGCCTCCTATAATTCACCCCTCCACTTT. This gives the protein CASSTGASYNSPLHF.

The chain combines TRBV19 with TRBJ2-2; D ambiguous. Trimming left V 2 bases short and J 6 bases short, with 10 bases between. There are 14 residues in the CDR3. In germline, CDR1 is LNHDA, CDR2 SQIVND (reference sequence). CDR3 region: CASSIFQVAGELFF. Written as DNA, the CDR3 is TGTGCCAGTAGTATATTCCAGGTAGCCGGGGAGCTGTTTTTT.

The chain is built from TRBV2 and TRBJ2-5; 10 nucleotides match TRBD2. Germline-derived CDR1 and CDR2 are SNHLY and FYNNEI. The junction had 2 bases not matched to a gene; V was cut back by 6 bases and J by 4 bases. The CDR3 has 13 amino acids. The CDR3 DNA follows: TGTGCCAGCAGATGGACTAGCGGAGAGACCCAGTACTTC. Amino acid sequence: CASRWTSGETQYF.

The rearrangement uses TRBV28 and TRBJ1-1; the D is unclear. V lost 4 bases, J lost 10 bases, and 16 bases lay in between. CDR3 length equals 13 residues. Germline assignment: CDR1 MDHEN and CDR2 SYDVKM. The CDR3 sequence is CASSSPTARGAFF. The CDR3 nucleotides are TGTGCCAGCAGTTCTCCCACAGCCCGTGGAGCTTTCTTT.

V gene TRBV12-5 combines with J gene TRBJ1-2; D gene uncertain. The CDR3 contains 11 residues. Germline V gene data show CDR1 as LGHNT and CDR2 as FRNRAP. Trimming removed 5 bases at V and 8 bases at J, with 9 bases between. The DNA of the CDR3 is TGTGCTAGTGGTAACTCTTCAGGCTACACCTTC. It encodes CASGNSSGYTF.

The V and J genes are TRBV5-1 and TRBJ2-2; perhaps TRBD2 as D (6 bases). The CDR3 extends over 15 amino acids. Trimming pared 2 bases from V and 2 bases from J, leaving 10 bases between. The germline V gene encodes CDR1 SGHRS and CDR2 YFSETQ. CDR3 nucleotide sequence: TGCGCCAGCAGCTTCCTGGAGGGCAACACCGGGGAGCTGTTTTTT. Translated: CASSFLEGNTGELFF.

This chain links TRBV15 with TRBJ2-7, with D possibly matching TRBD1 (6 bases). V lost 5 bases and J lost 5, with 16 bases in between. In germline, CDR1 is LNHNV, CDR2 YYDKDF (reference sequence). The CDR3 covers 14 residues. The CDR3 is CATSSGTRVDEQYF. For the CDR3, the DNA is TGTGCCACCAGCTCCGGGACAAGGGTAGACGAGCAGTACTTC.

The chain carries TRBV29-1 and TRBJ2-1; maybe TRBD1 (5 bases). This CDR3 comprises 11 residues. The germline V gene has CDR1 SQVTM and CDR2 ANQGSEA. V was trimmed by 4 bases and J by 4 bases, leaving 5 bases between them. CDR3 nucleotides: TGCAGCGTTGGACAGTACAATGAGCAGTTCTTC. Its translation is CSVGQYNEQFF.

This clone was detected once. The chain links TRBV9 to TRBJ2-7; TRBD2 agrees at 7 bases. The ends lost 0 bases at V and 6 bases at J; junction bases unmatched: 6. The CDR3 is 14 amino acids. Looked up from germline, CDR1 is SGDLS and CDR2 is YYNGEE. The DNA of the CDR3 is TGTGCCAGCAGCGTAGAAGGGTTAGCGGGCGAGCAGTACTTC. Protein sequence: CASSVEGLAGEQYF.

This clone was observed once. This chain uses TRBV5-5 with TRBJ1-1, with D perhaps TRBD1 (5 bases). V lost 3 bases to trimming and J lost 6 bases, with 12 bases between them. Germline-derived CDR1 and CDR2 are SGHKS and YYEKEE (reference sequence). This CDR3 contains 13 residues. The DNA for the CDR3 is TGTGCCAGCAGCTCAGACAGTGGCCCTGAAGCTTTCTTT. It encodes CASSSDSGPEAFF.

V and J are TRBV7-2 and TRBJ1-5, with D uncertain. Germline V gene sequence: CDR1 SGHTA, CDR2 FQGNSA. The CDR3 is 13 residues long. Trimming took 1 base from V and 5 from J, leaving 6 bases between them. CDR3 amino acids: CASSLVSDQPQHF. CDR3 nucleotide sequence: TGTGCCAGCAGCTTAGTCTCGGATCAGCCCCAGCATTTT.

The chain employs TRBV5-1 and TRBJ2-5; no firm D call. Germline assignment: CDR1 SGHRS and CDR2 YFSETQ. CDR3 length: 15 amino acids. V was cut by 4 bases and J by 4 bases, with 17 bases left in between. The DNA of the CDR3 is TGCGCCAGCAGCCGACCCGACACAAACGGAGAGACCCAGTACTTC. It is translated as CASSRPDTNGETQYF.

The CDR3 loop is CASSSPSLGQDDQPQHF. For the CDR3, the DNA is TGTGCCAGCAGTTCTCCGAGTCTTGGCCAGGATGATCAGCCCCAGCATTTT. The chain uses TRBV28 and TRBJ1-5, with D unresolved. Trimming cost V 4 bases and J 5 bases, with 21 bases left between them. Germline V gene lookup returns CDR1 MDHEN and CDR2 SYDVKM. This CDR3 spans 17 amino acids.

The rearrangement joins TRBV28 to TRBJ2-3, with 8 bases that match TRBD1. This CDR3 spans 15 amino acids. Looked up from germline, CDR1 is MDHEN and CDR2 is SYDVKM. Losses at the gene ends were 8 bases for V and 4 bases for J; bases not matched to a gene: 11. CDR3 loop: CASGLGGQGSDTQYF. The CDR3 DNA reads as TGTGCCAGCGGGCTGGGCGGACAGGGTTCAGATACGCAGTATTTT.

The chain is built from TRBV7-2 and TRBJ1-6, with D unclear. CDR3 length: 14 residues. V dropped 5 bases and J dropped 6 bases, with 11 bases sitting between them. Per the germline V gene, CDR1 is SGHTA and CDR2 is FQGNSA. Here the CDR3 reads CASSAASANSPLHF. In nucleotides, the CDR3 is TGTGCCAGCAGCGCCGCTTCAGCTAATTCACCCCTCCACTTT. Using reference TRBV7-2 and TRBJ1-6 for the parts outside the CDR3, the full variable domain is GAGVSQSPSNKVTEKGKDVELRCDPISGHTALYWYRQSLGQGLEFLIYFQGNSAPDKSGLPSDRFSAERTGGSVSTLTIQRTQQEDSAVYLCASSAASANSPLHFGNGTRLTVT.

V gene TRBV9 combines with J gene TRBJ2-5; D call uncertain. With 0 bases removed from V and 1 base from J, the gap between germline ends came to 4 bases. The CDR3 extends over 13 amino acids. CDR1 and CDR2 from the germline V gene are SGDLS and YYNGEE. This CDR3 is CASSVAGQETQYF. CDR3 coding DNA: TGTGCCAGCAGCGTAGCCGGCCAAGAGACCCAGTACTTC.

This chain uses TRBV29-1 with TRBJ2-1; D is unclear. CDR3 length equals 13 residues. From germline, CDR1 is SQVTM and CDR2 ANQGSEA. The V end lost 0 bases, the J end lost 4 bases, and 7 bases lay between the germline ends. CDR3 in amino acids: CSVEEIGYNEQFF. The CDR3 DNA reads TGCAGCGTTGAAGAAATCGGGTACAATGAGCAGTTCTTC.

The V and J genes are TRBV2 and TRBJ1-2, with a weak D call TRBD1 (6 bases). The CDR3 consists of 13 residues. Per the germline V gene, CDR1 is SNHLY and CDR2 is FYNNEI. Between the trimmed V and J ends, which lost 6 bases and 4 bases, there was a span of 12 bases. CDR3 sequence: CASRRGQIYGYTF. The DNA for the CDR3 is TGTGCCAGCAGAAGAGGACAGATCTATGGCTACACCTTC.

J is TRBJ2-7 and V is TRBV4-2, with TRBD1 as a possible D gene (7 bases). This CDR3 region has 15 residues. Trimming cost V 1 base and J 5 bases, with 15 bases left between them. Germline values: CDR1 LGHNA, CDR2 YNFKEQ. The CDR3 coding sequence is TGTGCCAGCAGCCAAGTTGGAGGGGGCAGAGACGAGCAGTACTTC. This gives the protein CASSQVGGGRDEQYF.

The chain's CDR3 is CASSGGTGGGDGYTF. The CDR3 DNA sequence: TGTGCCAGCAGCGGCGGGACAGGGGGCGGAGATGGCTACACCTTC. The rearrangement joins TRBV7-9 to TRBJ1-2; 12 nucleotides agree with TRBD1. Germline V gives CDR1 SEHNR, CDR2 FQNEAQ (reference sequence). This CDR3 has 15 amino acids. Germline trimming cut 5 bases from V and 6 bases from J; bases unmatched to any gene: 7.

CDR3 loop: CASSGSGLPSLYGYTF. The CDR3 DNA follows: TGTGCCAGCAGTGGATCCGGGCTTCCGAGCCTCTATGGCTACACCTTC. The J gene is TRBJ1-2, the V gene TRBV25-1; D remains unclear. The CDR3 sequence is 16 residues long. Trimming took off 4 bases at V and 4 bases at J, with 19 bases between the two ends. Germline-derived CDR1 and CDR2 are MGHDK and SYGVNS.

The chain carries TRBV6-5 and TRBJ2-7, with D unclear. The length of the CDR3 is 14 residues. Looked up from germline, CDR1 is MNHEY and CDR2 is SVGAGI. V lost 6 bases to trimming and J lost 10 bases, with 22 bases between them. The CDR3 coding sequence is TGTGCCAGCAGCCCATCCGACTCTATCCCTCGACAGTACTTC. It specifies CASSPSDSIPRQYF.

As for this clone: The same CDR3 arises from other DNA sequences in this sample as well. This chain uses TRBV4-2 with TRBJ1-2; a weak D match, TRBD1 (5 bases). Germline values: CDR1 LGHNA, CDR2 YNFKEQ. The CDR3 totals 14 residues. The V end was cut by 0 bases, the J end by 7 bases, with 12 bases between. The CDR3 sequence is CASSQDLGALGYTF. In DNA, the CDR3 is TGTGCCAGCAGCCAAGACCTAGGGGCCCTTGGCTACACCTTC.

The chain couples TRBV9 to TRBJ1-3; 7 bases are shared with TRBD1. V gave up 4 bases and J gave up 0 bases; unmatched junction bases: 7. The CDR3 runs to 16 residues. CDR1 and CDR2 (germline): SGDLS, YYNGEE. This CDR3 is CASSFRQGASGNTIYF. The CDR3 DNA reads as TGTGCCAGCAGCTTCCGACAGGGAGCCTCTGGAAACACCATATATTTT. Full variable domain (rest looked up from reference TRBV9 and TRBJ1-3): DSGVTQTPKHLITATGQRVTLRCSPRSGDLSVYWYQQSLDQGLQFLIQYYNGEERAKGNILERFSAQQFPDLHSELNLSSLELGDSALYFCASSFRQGASGNTIYFGEGSWLTVV.